Many counts were recorded for the clone carrying this TCR beta chain. The data were taken from a study of regulatory T cells in long-lasting Graves disease. On the study more broadly: Patients newly diagnosed with Graves' had been on antithyroid drugs for under 3 months.

Arm-PCR of CDR3 regions and iRepertoire HTBI primers were used to build TCR beta libraries. TCRdb re-called the multiplex PCR reads through MiXCR, storing one row per CDR3 protein. The sample carries roughly 420,000 distinct CDR3 sequences, roughly 15% recorded once. The time point here: newly diagnosed GD, antithyroid drugs for less than 3 months. From RNA extracted from PBMCs, the TCR library was made. V gave up 0 bases and J gave up 4 bases; unmatched junction bases: 4. Germline V lookup: CDR1 SEHNR, CDR2 FQNEAQ (reference sequence). There are 15 residues in the CDR3. This same sample was also part of a study on T cells in Graves' hyperthyroidism and ophthalmopathy. That report notes: During a first-round RT-PCR of the TCR CDR3, the HTBI primer set was used. Appearing also in blood were most of the thyroid clonotypes expanded above 0.001.

Sequences were derived from peripheral blood mononuclear cells (PBMCs), sampled at new diagnosis, from a patient treated with antithyroid drugs. The TCR comes from a young woman with Graves disease. The chain has TRBV7-9 and TRBJ2-7, with 9 bases matching TRBD2. In DNA, the CDR3 is TGTGCCAGCAGCTTAGCCGGCGGGAGGGGATACGAGCAGTACTTC. Its translation: CASSLAGGRGYEQYF.